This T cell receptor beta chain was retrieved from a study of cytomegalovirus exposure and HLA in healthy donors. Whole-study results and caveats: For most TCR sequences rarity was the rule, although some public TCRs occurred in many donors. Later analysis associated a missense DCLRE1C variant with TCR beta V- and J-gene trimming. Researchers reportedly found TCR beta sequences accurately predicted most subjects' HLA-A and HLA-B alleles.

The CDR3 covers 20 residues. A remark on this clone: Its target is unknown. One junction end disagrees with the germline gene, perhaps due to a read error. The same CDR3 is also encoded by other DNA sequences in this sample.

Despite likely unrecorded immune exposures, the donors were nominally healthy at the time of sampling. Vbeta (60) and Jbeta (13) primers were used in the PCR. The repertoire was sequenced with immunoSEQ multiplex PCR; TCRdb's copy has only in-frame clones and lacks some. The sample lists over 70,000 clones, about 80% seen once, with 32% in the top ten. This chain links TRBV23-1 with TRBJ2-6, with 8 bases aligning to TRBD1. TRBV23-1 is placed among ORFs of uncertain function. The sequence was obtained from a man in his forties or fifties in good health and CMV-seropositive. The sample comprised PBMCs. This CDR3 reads CASSRVDRENEVSGANVLTF. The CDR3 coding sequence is TGCGCCAGCAGTCGGGTGGACAGGGAAAATGAAGTCTCTGGGGCCAACGTCCTGACCTTC.